This paragraph covers one T cell receptor (beta chain) sequence. Assay: immunoSEQ multiplex PCR; the TCRdb copy retains only in-frame clones and omits some. There are some 130,000 clones in the sample; more than 75% occur only once, and around 1% lies in the top ten. These data originate in a study of T cell responses to AZD1222 COVID-19 vaccine. V was shortened by 3 bases and J by 8 bases, with 16 bases between the two germline ends. The germline V gene has CDR1 KGHSH and CDR2 LQKENI. The CDR3 runs to 15 residues. This sequence joins TRBV18 and TRBJ1-4, with D perhaps matching TRBD1 (5 bases). The sequenced sample was peripheral blood, obtained 28 days after the second AZD1222 dose. This receptor was taken from an adult who received the AZD1222 COVID-19 vaccine. The CDR3 region is CASSPTGLAKEKLFF. For the CDR3, the DNA is TGTGCCAGCTCACCCACAGGATTAGCAAAGGAAAAACTGTTTTTT.